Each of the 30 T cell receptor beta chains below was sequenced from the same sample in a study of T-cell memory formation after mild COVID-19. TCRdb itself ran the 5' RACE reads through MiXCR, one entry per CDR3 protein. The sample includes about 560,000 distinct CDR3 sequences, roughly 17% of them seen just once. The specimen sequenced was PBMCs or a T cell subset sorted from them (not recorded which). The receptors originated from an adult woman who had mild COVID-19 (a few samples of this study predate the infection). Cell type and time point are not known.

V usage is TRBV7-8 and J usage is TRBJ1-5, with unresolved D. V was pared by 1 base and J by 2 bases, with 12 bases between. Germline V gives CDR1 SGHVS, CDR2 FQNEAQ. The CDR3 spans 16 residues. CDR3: CASSLEVTAGNQPQHF. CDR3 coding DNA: TGTGCCAGCAGCTTAGAAGTGACGGCAGGCAATCAGCCCCAGCATTTT.

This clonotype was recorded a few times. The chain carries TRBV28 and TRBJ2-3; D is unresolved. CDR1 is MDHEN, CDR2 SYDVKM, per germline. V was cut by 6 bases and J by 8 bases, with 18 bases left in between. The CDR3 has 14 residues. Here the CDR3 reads CASRTQPHLGTQYF. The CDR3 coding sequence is TGTGCCAGCAGAACCCAACCCCACTTGGGTACGCAGTATTTT.

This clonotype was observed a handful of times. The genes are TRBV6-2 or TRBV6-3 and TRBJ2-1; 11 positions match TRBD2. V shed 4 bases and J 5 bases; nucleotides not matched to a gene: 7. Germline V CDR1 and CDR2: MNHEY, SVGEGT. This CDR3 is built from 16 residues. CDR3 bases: TGTGCCAGCAGTTTAATAGCGGGAGGGTTGGACAATGAGCAGTTCTTC. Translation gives CASSLIAGGLDNEQFF.

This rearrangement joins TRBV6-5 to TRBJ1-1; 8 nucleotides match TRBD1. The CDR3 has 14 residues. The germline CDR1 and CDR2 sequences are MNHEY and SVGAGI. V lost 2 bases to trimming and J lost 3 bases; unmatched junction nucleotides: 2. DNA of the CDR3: TGTGCCAGCAGTTACGGGGACAGGTACACTGAAGCTTTCTTT. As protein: CASSYGDRYTEAFF.

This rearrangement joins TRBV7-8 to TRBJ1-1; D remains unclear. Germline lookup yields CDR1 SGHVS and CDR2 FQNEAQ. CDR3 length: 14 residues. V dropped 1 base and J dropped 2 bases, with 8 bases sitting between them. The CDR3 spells CASSLGVGNTEAFF. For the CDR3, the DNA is TGTGCCAGCAGCTTAGGAGTAGGTAACACTGAAGCTTTCTTT.

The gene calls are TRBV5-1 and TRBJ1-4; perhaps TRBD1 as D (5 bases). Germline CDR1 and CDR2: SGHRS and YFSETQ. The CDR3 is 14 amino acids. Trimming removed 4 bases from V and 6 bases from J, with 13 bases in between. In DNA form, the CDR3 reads TGCGCCAGCAGCCCGGGACGGACGCATGAAAAACTGTTTTTT. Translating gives CASSPGRTHEKLFF.

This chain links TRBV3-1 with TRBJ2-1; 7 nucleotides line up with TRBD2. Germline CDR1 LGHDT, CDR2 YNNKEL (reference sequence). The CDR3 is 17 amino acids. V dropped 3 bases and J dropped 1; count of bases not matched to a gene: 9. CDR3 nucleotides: TGTGCCAGCAGCCAGAGGTTCGCGGGGGTATCCTACAATGAGCAGTTCTTC. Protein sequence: CASSQRFAGVSYNEQFF.

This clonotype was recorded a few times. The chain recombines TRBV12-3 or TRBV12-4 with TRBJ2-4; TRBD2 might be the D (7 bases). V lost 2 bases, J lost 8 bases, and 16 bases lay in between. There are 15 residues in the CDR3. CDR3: CASSLPRGAQYIQYF. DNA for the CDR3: TGTGCCAGCAGTTTACCCCGGGGGGCGCAGTACATTCAGTACTTC.

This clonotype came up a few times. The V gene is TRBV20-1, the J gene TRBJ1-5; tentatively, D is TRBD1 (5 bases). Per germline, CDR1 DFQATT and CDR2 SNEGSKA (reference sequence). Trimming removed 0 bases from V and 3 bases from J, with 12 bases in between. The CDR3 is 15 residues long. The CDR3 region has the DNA TGCAGTGCTAGAGAATATACAGGTTTCAATCAGCCCCAGCATTTT. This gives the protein CSAREYTGFNQPQHF.

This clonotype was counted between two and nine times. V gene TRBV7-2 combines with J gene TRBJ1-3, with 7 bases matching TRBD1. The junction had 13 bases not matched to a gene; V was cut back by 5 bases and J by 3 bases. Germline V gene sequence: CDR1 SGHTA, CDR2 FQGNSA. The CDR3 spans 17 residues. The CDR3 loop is CASSPRLTGSGGNTIYF. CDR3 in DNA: TGTGCCAGCAGCCCCCGGTTGACAGGGTCGGGTGGAAACACCATATATTTT.

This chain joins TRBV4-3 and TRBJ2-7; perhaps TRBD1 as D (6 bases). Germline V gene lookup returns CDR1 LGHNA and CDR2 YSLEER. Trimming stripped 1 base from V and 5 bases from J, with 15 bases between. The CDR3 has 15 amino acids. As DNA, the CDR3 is TGCGCCAGCAGCCAAGCTTCGACAGGAGGAGACGAGCAGTACTTC. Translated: CASSQASTGGDEQYF.

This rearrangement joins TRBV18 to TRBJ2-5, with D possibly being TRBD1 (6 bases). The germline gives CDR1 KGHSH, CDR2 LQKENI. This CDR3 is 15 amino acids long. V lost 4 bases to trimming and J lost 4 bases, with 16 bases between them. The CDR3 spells CASSLGQIGGETQYF. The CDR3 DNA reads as TGTGCCAGCTCACTGGGACAAATTGGCGGAGAGACCCAGTACTTC.

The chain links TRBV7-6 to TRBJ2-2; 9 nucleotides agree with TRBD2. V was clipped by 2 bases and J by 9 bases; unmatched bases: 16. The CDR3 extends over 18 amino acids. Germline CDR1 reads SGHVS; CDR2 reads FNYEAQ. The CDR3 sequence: CASSLRITSGSGSRELFF. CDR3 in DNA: TGTGCCAGCAGCTTAAGGATTACTAGCGGGTCAGGCTCCAGGGAGCTGTTTTTT. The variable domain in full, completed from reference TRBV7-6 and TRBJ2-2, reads GAGVSQSPRYKVTKRGQDVALRCDPISGHVSLYWYRQALGQGPEFLTYFNYEAQQDKSGLPNDRFSAERPEGSISTLTIQRTEQRDSAMYRCASSLRITSGSGSRELFFGEGSRLTVL.

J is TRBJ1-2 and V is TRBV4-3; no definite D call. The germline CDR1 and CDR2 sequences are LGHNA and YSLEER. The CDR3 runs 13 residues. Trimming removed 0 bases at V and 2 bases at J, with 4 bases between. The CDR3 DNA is TGCGCCAGCAGCCAAGATAAGAACTATGGCTACACCTTC. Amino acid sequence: CASSQDKNYGYTF.

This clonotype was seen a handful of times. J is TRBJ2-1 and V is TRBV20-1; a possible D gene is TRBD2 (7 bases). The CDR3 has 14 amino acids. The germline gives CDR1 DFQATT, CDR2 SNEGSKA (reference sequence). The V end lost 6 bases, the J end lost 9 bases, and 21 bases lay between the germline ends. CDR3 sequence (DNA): TGCAGTGCATCCGGACCGGGGGGCCTAATTGAGCAGTTCTTC. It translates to CSASGPGGLIEQFF.

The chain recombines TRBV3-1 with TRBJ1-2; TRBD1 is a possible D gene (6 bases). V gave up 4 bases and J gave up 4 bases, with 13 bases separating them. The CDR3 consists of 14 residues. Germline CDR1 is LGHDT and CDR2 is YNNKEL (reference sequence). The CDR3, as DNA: TGTGCCAGCAGCCCCGGACAGCAGCTCTATGGCTACACCTTC. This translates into CASSPGQQLYGYTF. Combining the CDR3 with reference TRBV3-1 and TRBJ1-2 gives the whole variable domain DTAVSQTPKYLVTQMGNDKSIKCEQNLGHDTMYWYKQDSKKFLKIMFSYNNKELIINETVPNRFSPKSPDKAHLNLHINSLELGDSAVYFCASSPGQQLYGYTFGSGTRLTVV.

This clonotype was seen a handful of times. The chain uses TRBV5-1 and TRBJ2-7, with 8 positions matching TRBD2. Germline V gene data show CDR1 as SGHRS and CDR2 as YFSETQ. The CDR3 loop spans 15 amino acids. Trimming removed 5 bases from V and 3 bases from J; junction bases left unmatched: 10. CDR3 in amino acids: CASSGSGVPDYEQYF. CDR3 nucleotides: TGCGCCAGCAGTGGTAGCGGGGTTCCCGACTACGAGCAGTACTTC. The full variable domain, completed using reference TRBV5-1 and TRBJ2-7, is KAGVTQTPRYLIKTRGQQVTLSCSPISGHRSVSWYQQTPGQGLQFLFEYFSETQRNKGNFPGRFSGRQFSNSRSEMNVSTLELGDSALYLCASSGSGVPDYEQYFGPGTRLTVT.

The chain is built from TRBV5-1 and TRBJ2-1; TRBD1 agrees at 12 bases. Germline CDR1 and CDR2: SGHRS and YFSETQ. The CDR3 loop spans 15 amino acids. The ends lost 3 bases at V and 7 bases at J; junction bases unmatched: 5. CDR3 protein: CASSSGQGAWNEQFF. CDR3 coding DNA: TGCGCCAGCAGCTCGGGACAGGGGGCTTGGAATGAGCAGTTCTTC.

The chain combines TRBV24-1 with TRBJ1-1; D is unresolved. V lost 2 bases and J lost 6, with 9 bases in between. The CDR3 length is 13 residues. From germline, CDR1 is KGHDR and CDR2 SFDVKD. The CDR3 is CATSDYGVAEAFF. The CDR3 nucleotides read TGTGCCACCAGTGATTATGGGGTCGCTGAAGCTTTCTTT.

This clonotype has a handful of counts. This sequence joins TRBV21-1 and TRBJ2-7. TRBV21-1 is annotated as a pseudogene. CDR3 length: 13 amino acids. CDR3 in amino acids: CASLRPFSYEQYF. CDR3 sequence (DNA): TGTGCCAGTCTGAGGCCTTTCTCCTACGAGCAGTACTTC.

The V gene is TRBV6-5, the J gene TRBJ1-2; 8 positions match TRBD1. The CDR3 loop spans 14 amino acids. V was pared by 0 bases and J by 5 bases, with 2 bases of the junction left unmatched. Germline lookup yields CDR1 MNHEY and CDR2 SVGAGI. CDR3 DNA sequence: TGTGCCAGCAGTTACTCGACAGGGGAGTATGGCTACACCTTC. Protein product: CASSYSTGEYGYTF.

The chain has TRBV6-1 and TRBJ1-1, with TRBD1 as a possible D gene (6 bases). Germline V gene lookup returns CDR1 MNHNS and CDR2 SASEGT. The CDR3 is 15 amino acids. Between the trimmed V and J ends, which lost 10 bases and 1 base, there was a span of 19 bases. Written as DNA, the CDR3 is TGTGCCATCCTTAGGGCAGGGGTGGGGAACACTGAAGCTTTCTTT. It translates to CAILRAGVGNTEAFF.

The CDR3 protein is CASSWMKKAFF. The DNA of the CDR3 is TGTGCCAGCAGTTGGATGAAAAAAGCTTTCTTT. The V gene is TRBV12-3 or TRBV12-4, the J gene TRBJ1-1; D not resolved. Deletions cut 4 bases from V and 9 bases from J, with 9 bases between. The CDR3 extends over 11 amino acids.

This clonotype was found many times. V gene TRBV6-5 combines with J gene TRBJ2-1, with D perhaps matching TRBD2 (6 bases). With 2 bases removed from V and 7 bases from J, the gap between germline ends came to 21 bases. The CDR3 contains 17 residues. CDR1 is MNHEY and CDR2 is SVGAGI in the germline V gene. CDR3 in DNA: TGTGCCAGCAGTTACCGGCCAACGGCCGGGAGAGGGAATGAGCAGTTCTTC. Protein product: CASSYRPTAGRGNEQFF.

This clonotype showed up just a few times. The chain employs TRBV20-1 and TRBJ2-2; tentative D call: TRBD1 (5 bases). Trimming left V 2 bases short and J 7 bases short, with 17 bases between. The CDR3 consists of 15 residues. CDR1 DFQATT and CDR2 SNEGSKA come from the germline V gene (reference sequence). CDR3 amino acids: CSARNRQKSGGELFF. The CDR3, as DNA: TGCAGTGCTAGAAATCGACAGAAATCGGGCGGGGAGCTGTTTTTT.

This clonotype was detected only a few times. This CDR3 is CASSLLPGHGEAFF. Here the CDR3 DNA reads TGTGCCAGCAGTTTACTCCCGGGACACGGTGAAGCTTTCTTT. The gene calls are TRBV27 and TRBJ1-1, with D possibly being TRBD1 (6 bases). The V gene's germline CDR1 is MNHEY and CDR2 SMNVEV (reference sequence). This CDR3 is 14 amino acids long. V shed 2 bases and J shed 7 bases, with 14 bases lying between them.

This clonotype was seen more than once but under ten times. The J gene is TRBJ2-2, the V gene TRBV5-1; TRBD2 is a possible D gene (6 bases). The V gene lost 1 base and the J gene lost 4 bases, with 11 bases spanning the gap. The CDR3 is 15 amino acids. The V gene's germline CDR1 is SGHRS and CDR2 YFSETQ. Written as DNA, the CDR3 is TGCGCCAGCAGCTTGAATTTCGGGGGCACCGGGGAGCTGTTTTTT. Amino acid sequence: CASSLNFGGTGELFF.

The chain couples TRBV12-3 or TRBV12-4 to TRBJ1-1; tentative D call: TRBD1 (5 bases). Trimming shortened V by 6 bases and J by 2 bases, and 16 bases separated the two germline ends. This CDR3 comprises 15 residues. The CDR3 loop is CASSLIRQINTEAFF. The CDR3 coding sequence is TGTGCCAGCAGCCTGATCCGACAGATCAACACTGAAGCTTTCTTT.

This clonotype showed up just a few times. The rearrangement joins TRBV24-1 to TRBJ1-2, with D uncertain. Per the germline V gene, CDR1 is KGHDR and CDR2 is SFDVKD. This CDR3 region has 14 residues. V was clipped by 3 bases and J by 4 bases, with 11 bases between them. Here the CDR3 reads CATSDPLKTYGYTF. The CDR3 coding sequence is TGTGCCACCAGTGATCCACTGAAGACCTATGGCTACACCTTC.

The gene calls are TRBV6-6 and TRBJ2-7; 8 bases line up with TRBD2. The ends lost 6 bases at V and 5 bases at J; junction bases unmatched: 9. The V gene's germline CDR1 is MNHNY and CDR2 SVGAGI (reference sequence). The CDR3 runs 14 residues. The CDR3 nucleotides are TGTGCCAGCAGCCACCCGGGGGGGGGAAACGAGCAGTACTTC. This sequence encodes CASSHPGGGNEQYF.